These 24 T cell receptor beta chains were all obtained from the same sample, sequenced in a study of T cell repertoires in cytomegalovirus infection. The antigens these receptors bind are not known. In TCRdb, the reads were re-called with MiXCR into one record per CDR3 protein. The data show over 250,000 distinct CDR3 sequences, with 22% seen just once and about 21% held by the top ten. Sequencing used cultured PBMCs, obtained from culture after CMV antigen stimulation. The receptor source for this set is a human donor in good health (CMV status not recorded). Some clones in this sample may be carry-over from other donors' samples.

This clonotype appeared many times. The V gene is TRBV7-9, the J gene TRBJ1-1; 8 bases are shared with TRBD1. J was trimmed by 0 bases and V by 4 bases; bases with no gene match: 4. The CDR3 is made up of 15 amino acids. Germline lookup yields CDR1 SEHNR and CDR2 FQNEAQ (reference sequence). The CDR3 is CASSSTGGMNTEAFF. In DNA form, the CDR3 reads TGTGCCAGCAGCTCCACAGGGGGTATGAACACTGAAGCTTTCTTT.

This clonotype has only a few counts. The V call is TRBV5-6, the J call TRBJ2-7; no reliable D call. Germline lookup yields CDR1 SGHDT and CDR2 YYEEEE. V gave up 0 bases and J gave up 7 bases, with 14 bases separating them. The CDR3 is 14 residues long. This CDR3 reads CASSLGQPYEEQYV. CDR3 coding DNA: TGTGCCAGCAGCTTGGGCCAACCCTACGAGGAGCAGTACGTC.

This clonotype was counted between two and nine times. CDR3: CASSHAGAGANVLTF. DNA of the CDR3: TGTGCCAGCAGCCATGCGGGCGCTGGGGCCAACGTCCTGACTTTC. This chain uses TRBV7-2 with TRBJ2-6, with D perhaps TRBD2 (5 bases). Germline-derived CDR1 and CDR2 are SGHTA and FQGNSA. Trimming shortened V by 5 bases and J by 2 bases, and 10 bases separated the two germline ends. The CDR3 runs 15 residues.

The chain uses TRBV6-2 or TRBV6-3 and TRBJ2-4; D unresolved. This CDR3 is 14 amino acids long. V shed 0 bases and J shed 8 bases, with 11 bases lying between them. Germline loops: CDR1 MNHEY, CDR2 SVGEGT. CDR3 coding DNA: TGTGCCAGCAGTTACTCGCTAGGTGGAGACATTCAGTACTTC. Its protein product is CASSYSLGGDIQYF.

This clonotype was picked up one time. This rearrangement joins TRBV7-6 to TRBJ1-5; 7 bases align to TRBD1. V was pared by 5 bases and J by 6 bases, with 4 bases of the junction left unmatched. The germline V gene encodes CDR1 SGHVS and CDR2 FNYEAQ. The CDR3 extends over 13 amino acids. CDR3 residues: CASSHRGSQPQHF. The CDR3 DNA sequence: TGTGCCAGCAGCCACAGGGGAAGTCAGCCCCAGCATTTT.

This clonotype was picked up a small number of times. V usage is TRBV11-2 and J usage is TRBJ2-1; 13 nucleotides line up with TRBD2. This CDR3 has 16 amino acids. The J segment lost 9 bases and the V segment lost 1 base, leaving 6 bases of the junction unmatched. Per the germline V gene, CDR1 is SGHAT and CDR2 is FQNNGV. The CDR3 DNA sequence: TGTGCCAGCAGCTTAGGGAGGACTAGCGGGAGTGCTGAGCAGTTCTTC. Its translation: CASSLGRTSGSAEQFF.

The rearrangement uses TRBV7-8 and TRBJ1-2, with 8 bases identical to TRBD1. Germline-derived CDR1 and CDR2 are SGHVS and FQNEAQ. The CDR3 extends over 13 amino acids. Losses at the gene ends were 6 bases for V and 12 bases for J; bases not matched to a gene: 12. Here the CDR3 reads CASSLRQGITDTF. The CDR3 DNA is TGTGCCAGCAGTCTCCGACAGGGGATAACGGACACCTTC.

This clonotype was picked up a small number of times. The gene calls are TRBV27 and TRBJ2-5; weak D call: TRBD2 (6 bases). CDR3 length: 13 residues. Trimming shortened V by 5 bases and J by 11 bases, and 18 bases separated the two germline ends. Germline V CDR1 and CDR2: MNHEY, SMNVEV (reference sequence). In DNA, the CDR3 is TGTGCCAGCAGTGCAGCCCGGGACTCCCCTCAGTACTTC. Translated: CASSAARDSPQYF.

V is TRBV12-3 or TRBV12-4 and J is TRBJ2-6, with 7 bases lining up with TRBD1. After removal of 8 bases from V and 8 bases from J, the junction contained 3 bases not matched to a gene. The CDR3 runs 12 residues. CDR3 sequence (DNA): TGTGCCAGCGGACAGGCCTCCAACGTCCTGACTTTC. Its protein product is CASGQASNVLTF.

This clonotype was counted a few times. This chain connects TRBV11-2 to TRBJ1-2; 10 nucleotides agree with TRBD1. Germline CDR1 is SGHAT and CDR2 is FQNNGV. The V gene end was trimmed by 1 base and the J gene end by 8 bases; junction bases not matched to a gene: 13. This CDR3 is built from 17 residues. Here the CDR3 reads CASSLAGTGAAHGGYTF. DNA for the CDR3: TGTGCCAGCAGCTTAGCCGGGACAGGGGCCGCCCATGGAGGCTACACCTTC.

The table lists this clonotype with many counts. The chain combines TRBV7-6 with TRBJ2-7; 12 bases map to TRBD2. V shed 4 bases and J 0 bases; nucleotides not matched to a gene: 13. The V gene's germline CDR1 is SGHVS and CDR2 FNYEAQ. This CDR3 has 19 amino acids. CDR3 residues: CASSSQTSGSGSSSYEQYF. The CDR3 DNA reads as TGTGCCAGCAGCTCCCAGACTAGCGGGAGTGGGTCTTCCTCCTACGAGCAGTACTTC.

The chain recombines TRBV12-3 or TRBV12-4 with TRBJ1-5; 8 bases are a match to TRBD1. CDR3 length equals 15 residues. V trimming: 4 bases; J trimming: 6 bases; junction bases outside the gene matches: 8. In nucleotides, the CDR3 is TGTGCCAGCAGTTACGGACAGGGTGGCGTTCAGCCCCAGCATTTT. Its protein product is CASSYGQGGVQPQHF.

The V and J genes are TRBV18 and TRBJ2-5; no clear D gene. Trimming removed 3 bases at V and 4 bases at J, with 12 bases between. Germline V lookup: CDR1 KGHSH, CDR2 LQKENI. The CDR3 is made up of 14 amino acids. CDR3: CASSPYPGLETQYF. Written as DNA, the CDR3 is TGTGCCAGCTCACCCTACCCGGGTTTAGAGACCCAGTACTTC.

The CDR3 region has the DNA TGTGCCAGCAGCCTTCAATGGGGGCCCAGCTATGGCTACACCTTC. Its translation: CASSLQWGPSYGYTF. V and J are TRBV7-9 and TRBJ1-2, with D perhaps TRBD1 (6 bases). Germline V CDR1 and CDR2: SEHNR, FQNEAQ (reference sequence). V gave up 5 bases and J gave up 4 bases, with 17 bases separating them. The CDR3 is 15 amino acids.

In this sample, this clonotype turned up a few times. V is TRBV2 and J is TRBJ2-7; 8 bases align to TRBD1. The V and J ends lost 5 bases and 4 bases, in that order; junction bases with no gene match: 10. Germline CDR1 SNHLY, CDR2 FYNNEI. This CDR3 has 15 amino acids. CDR3 loop: CASSPQGAISYEQYF. The CDR3 nucleotides read TGTGCCAGCAGTCCCCAGGGGGCGATTTCTTACGAGCAGTACTTC. Full variable domain (rest looked up from reference TRBV2 and TRBJ2-7): EPEVTQTPSHQVTQMGQEVILRCVPISNHLYFYWYRQILGQKVEFLVSFYNNEISEKSEIFDDQFSVERPDGSNFTLKIRSTKLEDSAMYFCASSPQGAISYEQYFGPGTRLTVT.

This clonotype was seen more than once but under ten times. The chain has TRBV10-3 and TRBJ1-4; 8 nucleotides agree with TRBD1. V was pared by 6 bases and J by 5 bases, with 2 bases of the junction left unmatched. Per germline, CDR1 ENHRY and CDR2 SYGVKD. CDR3 length: 13 residues. Written as DNA, the CDR3 is TGTGCCATCAGAGGACAGGGAAATGAAAAACTGTTTTTT. Protein sequence: CAIRGQGNEKLFF.

J is TRBJ1-1 and V is TRBV28; 10 nucleotides align to TRBD1. Germline V gene data show CDR1 as MDHEN and CDR2 as SYDVKM. This CDR3 is 15 amino acids long. Trimming cost V 6 bases and J 6 bases; bases outside gene matches: 10. CDR3 region: CASRFGQGGGPEAFF. DNA of the CDR3: TGTGCCAGCAGATTCGGACAGGGGGGGGGTCCTGAAGCTTTCTTT.

The chain combines TRBV5-8 with TRBJ2-5; 7 bases are shared with TRBD2. CDR1 and CDR2 (germline): SGHTS, YDEGEE. CDR3 length: 17 amino acids. The J segment lost 1 base and the V segment lost 2 bases, leaving 11 bases of the junction unmatched. The CDR3 DNA is TGTGCCAGCAGCTTCCGGAAGAGCGGGACCTCCCAAGAGACCCAGTACTTC. Residues: CASSFRKSGTSQETQYF.

This clonotype was observed many times. This rearrangement joins TRBV7-9 to TRBJ2-3, with D possibly matching TRBD2 (6 bases). Trimming shortened V by 2 bases and J by 0 bases, and 12 bases separated the two germline ends. This CDR3 is 16 amino acids long. The V gene's germline CDR1 is SEHNR and CDR2 FQNEAQ (reference sequence). CDR3: CASSLFGGKSTDTQYF. CDR3 bases: TGTGCCAGCAGCTTATTCGGCGGGAAAAGCACAGATACGCAGTATTTT.

This clonotype was observed a handful of times. V gene TRBV6-6 combines with J gene TRBJ2-3; 9 bases are a match to TRBD2. The trim removed 5 bases at V and 6 bases at J, leaving 15 bases unmatched. The germline V gene has CDR1 MNHNY and CDR2 SVGAGI (reference sequence). This CDR3 is 17 amino acids long. CDR3 in DNA: TGTGCCAGCAGTGCCTTAGCGGGAGAGGGGTCGGGGGATACGCAGTATTTT. The encoded protein is CASSALAGEGSGDTQYF.

This clonotype was counted only a few times. The gene calls are TRBV12-3 or TRBV12-4 and TRBJ1-2; no reliable D call. V dropped 3 bases and J dropped 6 bases, with 14 bases sitting between them. This CDR3 region has 14 residues. The CDR3 DNA is TGTGCCAGCAGTTTTGGAGGGAACCTGGATGGCTACACCTTC. Encoded protein: CASSFGGNLDGYTF.

The sample holds many counts of this clonotype. This rearrangement joins TRBV20-1 to TRBJ1-6; 11 bases are shared with TRBD1. Germline V gene data show CDR1 as DFQATT and CDR2 as SNEGSKA (reference sequence). V was pared by 4 bases and J by 15 bases, with 14 bases of the junction left unmatched. The CDR3 runs 15 residues. The CDR3 loop reads CSAIWMGTGGSDLHF. The CDR3 DNA reads as TGCAGTGCTATTTGGATGGGGACAGGGGGTTCCGACCTCCACTTT.

This clonotype was detected only a few times. This rearrangement joins TRBV7-2 to TRBJ2-5; no clear D gene. The V end lost 3 bases, the J end lost 1 base, and 6 bases lay between the germline ends. The germline V gene has CDR1 SGHTA and CDR2 FQGNSA. The CDR3 extends over 13 amino acids. For the CDR3, the DNA is TGTGCCAGCAGCTTTACGGTCCAAGAGACCCAGTACTTC. The encoded protein is CASSFTVQETQYF.

This clonotype was seen a handful of times. This chain joins TRBV6-1 and TRBJ1-1; D call uncertain. Trimming cost V 6 bases and J 0 bases, with 8 bases left between them. The CDR3 runs to 13 residues. Looked up from germline, CDR1 is MNHNS and CDR2 is SASEGT. The chain's CDR3 is CASRGGLNTEAFF. In DNA form, the CDR3 reads TGTGCCAGCAGGGGAGGGCTGAACACTGAAGCTTTCTTT.